The 2 T cell receptor beta chains listed next were all sequenced from one sample in a study of shared clonotypes between healthy human individuals. Terminally differentiated effector memory CD45RA+ cells were excluded from the naive CD8 cells, which were CD45RO-negative and positively selected for CCR7. Profiling relied on immunoSEQ multiplex PCR, and the TCRdb table lists in-frame clones only, not all of them. The sample shows about 2 million clones, about 95% of them seen only once. The sequencing input was naive CD8+ T cells sorted from blood. The receptors were sampled from a young man in good health.

V and J are TRBV10-1 and TRBJ2-7; 9 bases match TRBD2. Trimming cost V 7 bases and J 3 bases; bases outside gene matches: 7. Germline CDR1 is WNHNN and CDR2 is SYGVQD (reference sequence). The CDR3 extends over 14 amino acids. This chain's CDR3 is CASMISGSFYEQYF. CDR3 sequence (DNA): TGCGCCAGCATGATTAGCGGGAGCTTCTACGAGCAGTACTTC.

V usage is TRBV13 and J usage is TRBJ2-3, with 8 bases identical to TRBD2. Germline CDR1 and CDR2: PRHDT and FYEKMQ (reference sequence). This CDR3 is 12 amino acids long. Trimming at V came to 5 bases and at J to 6 bases, leaving 1 base not matched to a gene. This chain's CDR3 is CASSPSGDTQYF. CDR3 coding DNA: TGTGCCAGCAGCCCTAGCGGGGATACGCAGTATTTT. The full variable domain, its missing parts supplied by reference TRBV13 and TRBJ2-3, is AAGVIQSPRHLIKEKRETATLKCYPIPRHDTVYWYQQGPGQDPQFLISFYEKMQSDKGSIPDRFSAQQFSDYHSELNMSSLELGDSALYFCASSPSGDTQYFGPGTRLTVL.